This is a list of T cell receptor beta chains from one sample in a study of T cell repertoires in cytomegalovirus infection. TCRdb fed the reads into MiXCR, producing one record per CDR3 protein. The table includes 560,000 or so distinct CDR3 sequences, approximately 15% detected once. Sequencing input: CD8+ T cells from PBMCs. These receptors were taken from a human donor in good health (CMV status not recorded). Some clones in this sample may be carry-over from other donors' samples. The CDR3 runs from the conserved cysteine through the conserved F or W. Each record gives: J gene, V gene, clone size, D gene, CDR3 protein, CDR3 DNA. A D gene is named only where the DNA matches it firmly. A clone size is listed for some rows: how often the clone was seen (once, few, many), or a class if it is expanded.

J: TRBJ2-3; V: TRBV7-6; size: many; D: NA; CDR3: CASSSRIASTDTQYF; DNA: TGTGCCAGCAGCTCTCGCATAGCTAGCACAGATACGCAGTATTTT
J: TRBJ2-1; V: TRBV12-3/TRBV12-4; size: many; D: NA; CDR3: CASRDSNEQFF; DNA: TGTGCCAGCAGGGATTCCAATGAGCAGTTCTTC
J: TRBJ2-1; V: TRBV25-1; size: NA; D: NA; CDR3: CASNGALYNEQFF; DNA: TGTGCCAGCAACGGGGCCTTATACAATGAGCAGTTCTTC
J: TRBJ2-5; V: TRBV10-3; size: many; D: NA; CDR3: CAIKREQSEETQYF; DNA: TGTGCCATCAAAAGGGAACAAAGCGAAGAGACCCAGTACTTC
J: TRBJ2-1; V: TRBV28; size: many; D: TRBD1; CDR3: CASSLRTGRSIYNEQFF; DNA: TGTGCCAGCAGTCTCCGGACAGGGCGCTCTATCTACAATGAGCAGTTCTTC
J: TRBJ1-4; V: TRBV6-5; size: many; D: NA; CDR3: CASSYSGRDNEKLFF; DNA: TGTGCCAGCAGTTACTCGGGCAGAGATAATGAAAAACTGTTTTTT
J: TRBJ2-3; V: TRBV19; size: few; D: TRBD1; CDR3: CASSIDSVTRGPDTQYF; DNA: TGTGCCAGTAGTATAGATTCGGTAACCAGGGGGCCAGATACGCAGTATTTT
J: TRBJ2-7; V: TRBV6-5; size: NA; D: TRBD2; CDR3: CASGGLDHYEQYF; DNA: TGTGCCAGCGGGGGACTAGACCACTACGAGCAGTACTTC
J: TRBJ2-4; V: TRBV27; size: many; D: NA; CDR3: CASSPRTLNIQYF; DNA: TGTGCCAGCAGTCCCCGGACACTAAACATTCAGTACTTC
J: TRBJ1-6; V: TRBV6-2/TRBV6-3; size: many; D: TRBD1; CDR3: CAVRQGTSNSPLHF; DNA: TGTGCCGTACGACAGGGAACATCAAATTCACCCCTCCACTTT
J: TRBJ1-2; V: TRBV7-9; size: many; D: NA; CDR3: CASSLPEDDGYTF; DNA: TGTGCCAGCAGCCTACCTGAGGACGATGGCTACACCTTC
J: TRBJ1-1; V: TRBV9; size: NA; D: NA; CDR3: CASSVGGGLNTEAFF; DNA: TGTGCCAGCAGCGTAGGTGGGGGGCTTAACACTGAAGCTTTCTTT
J: TRBJ1-1; V: TRBV15; size: many; D: NA; CDR3: CATSTSLGPYPMNTEAFF; DNA: TGTGCCACCAGCACATCCCTGGGGCCTTATCCGATGAACACTGAAGCTTTCTTT
J: TRBJ1-2; V: TRBV5-6; size: NA; D: NA; CDR3: CASSLRVGIYGYTF; DNA: TGTGCCAGCAGCTTGCGAGTAGGCATCTATGGCTACACCTTC
J: TRBJ2-7; V: TRBV6-1; size: many; D: TRBD2; CDR3: CASSEGGGEQYF; DNA: TGTGCCAGCAGTGAAGGGGGGGGCGAGCAGTACTTC
J: TRBJ1-3; V: TRBV4-2; size: many; D: NA; CDR3: CASSQEGNSGNTIYF; DNA: TGTGCCAGCAGCCAAGAGGGGAACTCTGGAAACACCATATATTTT